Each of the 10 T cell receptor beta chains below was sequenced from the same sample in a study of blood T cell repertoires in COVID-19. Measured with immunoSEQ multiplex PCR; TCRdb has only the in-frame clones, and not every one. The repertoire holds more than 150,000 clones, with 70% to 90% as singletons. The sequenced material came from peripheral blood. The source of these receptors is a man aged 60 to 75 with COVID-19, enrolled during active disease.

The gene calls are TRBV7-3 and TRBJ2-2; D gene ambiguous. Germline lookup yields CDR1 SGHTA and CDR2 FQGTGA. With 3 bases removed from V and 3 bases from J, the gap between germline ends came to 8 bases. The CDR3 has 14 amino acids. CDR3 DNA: TGTGCCAGCAGCTTTTCCCCCGACACCGGGGAGCTGTTTTTT. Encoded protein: CASSFSPDTGELFF.

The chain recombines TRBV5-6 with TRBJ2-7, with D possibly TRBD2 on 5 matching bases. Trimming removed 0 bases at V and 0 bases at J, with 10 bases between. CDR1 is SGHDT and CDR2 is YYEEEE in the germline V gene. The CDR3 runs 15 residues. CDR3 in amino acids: CASSLVRASSYEQYF. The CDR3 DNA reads TGTGCCAGCAGCTTGGTGCGGGCCAGCTCCTACGAGCAGTACTTC.

CDR3 region: CASSLGLDRNEQFF. In nucleotides, the CDR3 is TGCGCCAGCAGCCTGGGACTAGATCGAAATGAGCAGTTCTTC. V is TRBV5-1 and J is TRBJ2-1, with TRBD2 matching over 8 bases. CDR3 size: 14 residues. CDR1 and CDR2 (germline): SGHRS, YFSETQ. The V segment lost 4 bases and the J segment 7 bases; nucleotides outside the gene matches: 7.

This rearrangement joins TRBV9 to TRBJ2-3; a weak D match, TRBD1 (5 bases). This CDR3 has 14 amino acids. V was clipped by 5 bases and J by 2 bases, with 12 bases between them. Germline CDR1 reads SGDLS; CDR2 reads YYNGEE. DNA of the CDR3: TGTGCCAGCAGTTGGACAAGCCTCACAGATACGCAGTATTTT. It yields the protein CASSWTSLTDTQYF.

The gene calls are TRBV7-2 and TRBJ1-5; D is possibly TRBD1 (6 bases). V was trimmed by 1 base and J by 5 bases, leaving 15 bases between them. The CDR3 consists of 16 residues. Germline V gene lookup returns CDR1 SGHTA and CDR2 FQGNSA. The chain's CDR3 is CASSLVGRGSYQPQHF. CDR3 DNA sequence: TGTGCCAGCAGCTTAGTCGGCAGGGGATCTTATCAGCCCCAGCATTTT.

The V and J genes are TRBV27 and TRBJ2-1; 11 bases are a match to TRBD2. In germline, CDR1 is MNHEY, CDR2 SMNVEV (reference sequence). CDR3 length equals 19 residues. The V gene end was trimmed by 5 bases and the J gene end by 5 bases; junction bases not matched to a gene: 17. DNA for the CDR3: TGTGCCAGCAGTCCCATCTTCGGGGCTAGCGGGGGGAGCGACAATGAGCAGTTCTTC. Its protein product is CASSPIFGASGGSDNEQFF.

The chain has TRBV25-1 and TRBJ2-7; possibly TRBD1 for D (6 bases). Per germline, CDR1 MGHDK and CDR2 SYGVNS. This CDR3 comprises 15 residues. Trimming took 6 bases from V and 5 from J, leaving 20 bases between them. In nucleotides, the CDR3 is TGTGCCAGCAGGTTAACAGGGATAATAGGAGACGAGCAGTACTTC. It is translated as CASRLTGIIGDEQYF.

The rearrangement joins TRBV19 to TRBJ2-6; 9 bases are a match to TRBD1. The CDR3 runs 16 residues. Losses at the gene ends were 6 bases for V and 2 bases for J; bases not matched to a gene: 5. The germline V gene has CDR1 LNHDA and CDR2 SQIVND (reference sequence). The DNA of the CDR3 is TGTGCCAGTAGCCCACAGGGGGCAGCTGGGGCCAACGTCCTGACTTTC. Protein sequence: CASSPQGAAGANVLTF.

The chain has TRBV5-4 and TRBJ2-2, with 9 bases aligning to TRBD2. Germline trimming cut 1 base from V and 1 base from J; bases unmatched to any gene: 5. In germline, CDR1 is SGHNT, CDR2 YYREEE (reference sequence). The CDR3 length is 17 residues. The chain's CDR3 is CASSLRLAGWNTGELFF. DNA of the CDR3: TGTGCCAGCAGCTTGAGGCTAGCGGGATGGAACACCGGGGAGCTGTTTTTT.

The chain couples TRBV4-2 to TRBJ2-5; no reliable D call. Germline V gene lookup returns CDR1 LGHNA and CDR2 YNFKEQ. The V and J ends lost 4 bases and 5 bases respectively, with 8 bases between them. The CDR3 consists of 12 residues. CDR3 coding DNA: TGTGCCAGCAGCCCCGTGGGCGAGACCCAGTACTTC. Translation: CASSPVGETQYF.